This T cell receptor beta chain is drawn from a study of T cells in Graves' hyperthyroidism and ophthalmopathy. Across the study: Peripheral blood was taken when the disease was first diagnosed, before any treatment began.

This CDR3 has 15 residues. J lost 2 bases, V lost 0 bases, and 4 bases had no gene match. Germline V gene data show CDR1 as SGDLS and CDR2 as YYNGEE. The study, taken as a whole, reports: Most clonotypes that expanded in the thyroid above 0.001 also showed up in blood.

The source material, RNA transcripts, was used to amplify TCR beta CDR3 regions. Using the HTBI primer set, a first-round RT-PCR was run on the TCR CDR3. TCRdb re-called the multiplex PCR reads through MiXCR, storing one row per CDR3 protein. The profile covers 490,000 or so distinct CDR3 sequences, with 15% to 20% appearing a single time and over 45% taken by the ten largest. Many counts were recorded for this clonotype. Its antigen is unknown. The diagnoses drew upon clinical symptoms, serum thyroxine and TRAb, thyroid ultrasound and orbital computed tomography. The sequencing sample was made of blood. This receptor was identified in a man aged 35 to 55 with Graves' ophthalmopathy. The genes are TRBV9 and TRBJ2-5, with 7 bases matching TRBD1. CDR3 in DNA: TGTGCCAGCAGCGTAGGGAACAGGGGACAAGAGACCCAGTACTTC. Translation gives CASSVGNRGQETQYF.